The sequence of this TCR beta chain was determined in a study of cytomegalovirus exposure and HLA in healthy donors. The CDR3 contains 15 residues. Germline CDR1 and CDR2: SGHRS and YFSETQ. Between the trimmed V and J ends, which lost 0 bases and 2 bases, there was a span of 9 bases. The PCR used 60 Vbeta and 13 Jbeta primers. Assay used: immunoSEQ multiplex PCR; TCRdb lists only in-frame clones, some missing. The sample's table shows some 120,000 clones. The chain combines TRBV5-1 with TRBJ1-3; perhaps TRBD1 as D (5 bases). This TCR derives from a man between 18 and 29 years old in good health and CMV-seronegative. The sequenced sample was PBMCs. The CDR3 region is CASSLAGGAGNTIYF. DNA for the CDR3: TGCGCCAGCAGCTTGGCCGGGGGGGCTGGAAACACCATATATTTT.